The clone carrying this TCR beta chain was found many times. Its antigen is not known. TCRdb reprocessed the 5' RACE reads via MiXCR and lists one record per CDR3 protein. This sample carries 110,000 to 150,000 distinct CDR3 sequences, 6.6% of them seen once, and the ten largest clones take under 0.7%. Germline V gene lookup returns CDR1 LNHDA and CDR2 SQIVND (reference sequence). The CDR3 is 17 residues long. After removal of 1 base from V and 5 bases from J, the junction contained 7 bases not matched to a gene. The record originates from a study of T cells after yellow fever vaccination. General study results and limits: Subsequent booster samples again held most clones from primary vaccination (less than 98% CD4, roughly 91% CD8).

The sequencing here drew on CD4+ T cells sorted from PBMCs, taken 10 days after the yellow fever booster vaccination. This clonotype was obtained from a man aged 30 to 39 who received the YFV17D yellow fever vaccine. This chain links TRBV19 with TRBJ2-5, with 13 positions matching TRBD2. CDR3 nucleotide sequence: TGTGCCAGTAGTATAGGTCGGACTAGCGGGAGCGGGGAGACCCAGTACTTC. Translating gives CASSIGRTSGSGETQYF. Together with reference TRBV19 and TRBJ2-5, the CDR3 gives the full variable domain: DGGITQSPKYLFRKEGQNVTLSCEQNLNHDAMYWYRQDPGQGLRLIYYSQIVNDFQKGDIAEGYSVSREKKESFPLTVTSAQKNPTAFYLCASSIGRTSGSGETQYFGPGTRLLVL.